This T cell receptor beta chain was recovered during a study of beta chain features in type 1 diabetes. Broader study findings: For cells with high TCR expression, cDNA sequencing could yield over-representation.

Expressed TCRB transcripts got sequenced, as all isolated RNA was reverse transcribed. Using immunoSEQ multiplex PCR, the repertoire was profiled, and TCRdb retains in-frame clones only, with some absent. This table holds some 900,000 clones, roughly 15% found once. In its sample, this clone was seen a few times. The antigen is unknown. The CDR3 is made up of 15 amino acids. Germline V gene sequence: CDR1 SGHTA, CDR2 FQGNSA. V lost 1 base, J lost 4 bases, and 10 bases lay in between. Sequencing was done on a sample of naive CD4+ T cells from blood. The receptor was derived from a woman aged 18-29 years in good health. The rearrangement links TRBV7-2 to TRBJ1-4, with a possible D match to TRBD1 (6 bases). CDR3 coding DNA: TGTGCCAGCAGCTTAGACGGCAGGGGTAATGAAAAACTGTTTTTT. Translated: CASSLDGRGNEKLFF.